A selection of T cell receptor beta chains follows, all from one sample in a study of beta chain features in type 1 diabetes. Profiled with immunoSEQ multiplex PCR; TCRdb holds only in-frame clones, not every one. The table records 300,000 or so clones, roughly 13% of them present only once. Input material: naive CD4+ T cells from blood. The receptors here all came from a woman aged 18-29 years with type 1 diabetes. Each CDR3 is given with its conserved first and last residue. The order of the fields is D gene, J gene, V gene, CDR3 length, clone size, CDR3 DNA, CDR3 protein. The D gene is left open where the match is weak. The size of a clone is reported for some rows only, either as once, few or many, or as a class for expanded clones.

d_call: NA; j_call: TRBJ1-5; v_call: TRBV29-1; cdr3_length: 14; clone_size: NA; cdr3_nt: TGCAGCGTACGAACTAACTCCGATGACCAGCCCCAGCATTTT; cdr3_aa: CSVRTNSDDQPQHF
d_call: TRBD2; j_call: TRBJ2-1; v_call: TRBV5-4; cdr3_length: 16; clone_size: few; cdr3_nt: TGTGCCAGCAGCTTAGGACTAGCGGGAGCCTACAATGAGCAGTTCTTC; cdr3_aa: CASSLGLAGAYNEQFF
d_call: NA; j_call: TRBJ2-7; v_call: TRBV7-8; cdr3_length: 14; clone_size: NA; cdr3_nt: TGTGCCAGCAGAACTAGCCGGAGCTCCTACGAGCAGTACTTC; cdr3_aa: CASRTSRSSYEQYF
d_call: TRBD1; j_call: TRBJ2-2; v_call: TRBV5-4; cdr3_length: 15; clone_size: few; cdr3_nt: TGTGCCAGCAGCTGGGACAGAGCGAACACCGGGGAGCTGTTTTTT; cdr3_aa: CASSWDRANTGELFF
d_call: TRBD1; j_call: TRBJ1-2; v_call: TRBV5-6; cdr3_length: 14; clone_size: few; cdr3_nt: TGTGCCAGCAGCTTGGGCGGTCCGGGACAGCGGCGGACCTTC; cdr3_aa: CASSLGGPGQRRTF
d_call: TRBD2; j_call: TRBJ2-3; v_call: TRBV29-1; cdr3_length: 17; clone_size: NA; cdr3_nt: TGCAGCGTTGAAGACCCCAGCGGGAGGGCTCGAATAGATACGCAGTATTTT; cdr3_aa: CSVEDPSGRARIDTQYF
d_call: NA; j_call: TRBJ2-5; v_call: TRBV19; cdr3_length: 15; clone_size: NA; cdr3_nt: TGTGCCAGTAGTATAGGTAACCTGGCGGGAGAGACCCAGTACTTC; cdr3_aa: CASSIGNLAGETQYF
d_call: NA; j_call: TRBJ2-2; v_call: TRBV7-9; cdr3_length: 15; clone_size: NA; cdr3_nt: TGTGCCAGCAGCTTAGGCCCCCCCGAGACCGGGGAGCTGTTTTTT; cdr3_aa: CASSLGPPETGELFF
d_call: TRBD2; j_call: TRBJ2-3; v_call: TRBV7-2; cdr3_length: 16; clone_size: NA; cdr3_nt: TGTGCCAGCAGCCCGGGACTAGCGGACAGCACAGATACGCAGTATTTT; cdr3_aa: CASSPGLADSTDTQYF
d_call: NA; j_call: TRBJ2-2; v_call: TRBV5-1; cdr3_length: 14; clone_size: few; cdr3_nt: TGCGCCAGCAGCCCATTGGCCCCCACCGGGGAGCTGTTTTTT; cdr3_aa: CASSPLAPTGELFF
d_call: TRBD2; j_call: TRBJ2-5; v_call: TRBV7-6; cdr3_length: 16; clone_size: few; cdr3_nt: TGTGCCAGCAGCTTATGGGGAGGGAGTACTCAAGAGACCCAGTACTTC; cdr3_aa: CASSLWGGSTQETQYF
d_call: NA; j_call: TRBJ1-2; v_call: TRBV25-1; cdr3_length: 13; clone_size: few; cdr3_nt: TGTGCCAGCAGTGTATGCAGGGTCTATGGCTACACCTTC; cdr3_aa: CASSVCRVYGYTF
d_call: TRBD2; j_call: TRBJ2-1; v_call: TRBV6-1; cdr3_length: 15; clone_size: once; cdr3_nt: TGTGCCAGCAGAGGTAGCGGGAGGGACTACAATGAGCAGTTCTTC; cdr3_aa: CASRGSGRDYNEQFF
d_call: NA; j_call: TRBJ1-5; v_call: TRBV20-1; cdr3_length: 9; clone_size: few; cdr3_nt: TGCAGTGCCGGTCAGCCCCAGCATTTT; cdr3_aa: CSAGQPQHF
d_call: NA; j_call: TRBJ2-7; v_call: TRBV18; cdr3_length: 14; clone_size: NA; cdr3_nt: TGTGCCAGCTCACCGTCGCGGGACCTCTGGGAGCAGTACTTC; cdr3_aa: CASSPSRDLWEQYF
d_call: NA; j_call: TRBJ2-5; v_call: TRBV29-1; cdr3_length: 14; clone_size: few; cdr3_nt: TGCAGCGTTGTTCGATCCGGTAGACAAGAGACCCAGTACTTC; cdr3_aa: CSVVRSGRQETQYF